This TCR beta chain was retrieved from a study of neurological immune-mediated disorders. Study results and limitations: The most TCR clonal expansion was seen in HTLV-1-associated myelopathy, whereas the least was seen in multiple sclerosis, below the level in healthy controls.

This CDR3 region has 15 residues. V was clipped by 2 bases and J by 1 base; unmatched bases: 1. Per germline, CDR1 SGDLS and CDR2 YYNGEE. For the unsorted libraries, 2 million PBMCs stored at -80 C served as input. This clonotype was detected many times. Its antigen remains unknown. The cDNA was produced through 5'RACE with 10-nucleotide random UMIs. TCRdb used MiXCR to reprocess the 5' RACE reads, holding one entry per CDR3 protein. In the table there are about 55,000 distinct CDR3 sequences, roughly 4.4% of which are singletons. This rearrangement joins TRBV9 to TRBJ2-1, with 9 positions matching TRBD2. The sample comprised PBMCs. The receptor comes from a man aged 45-65 years with multiple sclerosis. The CDR3 bases are TGTGCCAGCAGCGTTAGCGGGAGTTCCTACAATGAGCAGTTCTTC. It specifies CASSVSGSSYNEQFF. Full variable domain (remainder filled in from reference TRBV9 and TRBJ2-1): DSGVTQTPKHLITATGQRVTLRCSPRSGDLSVYWYQQSLDQGLQFLIQYYNGEERAKGNILERFSAQQFPDLHSELNLSSLELGDSALYFCASSVSGSSYNEQFFGPGTRLTVL.